This T cell receptor (beta chain) appears in the sequencing data of a study of blood T cell repertoires in COVID-19 (dated by TCRdb to 2018 to 2021). With respect to the entire study: Collaborator samples came from the United States, Italy and Spain and covered acute and convalescent phases of COVID-19. Subjects who had been exposed to COVID-19, were actively infected with it, or had recovered from it provided the deeply sampled blood TCRbeta repertoires that made up the dataset. The material from the prospective study consisted of cDNA or gDNA derived from T cells, B-cell-depleted T cells, or PBMCs. The samples were drawn from the first 160 participants of the ongoing ImmuneRACE study and from 1,200 or so subjects provided by 6 global collaborators. HLA class I and class II types, where available, came from metadata supplied by the sample provider rather than from assay-based typing. The repertoires were released in a freely available public database intended as a resource for research on the immune response to SARS-CoV-2. Nearly every sample came with metadata listing a de-identified subject ID, COVID-19 status, age in years and sex.

The CDR3 goes from the cysteine to the phenylalanine over 13 residues. Kept here is only the CDR3 DNA, which spans 39 bases and is read in frame from base 1. V and J are trimmed by 4 bases and 6 bases, and the gene matches miss 7 bases of the junction. The germline V gene (reference sequence) sets CDR1 to GTSNPN and CDR2 to SVGIG. Collaborating institutions collected whole blood in K2EDTA tubes following their own protocols. For TCRbeta analysis, collaborators shipped samples as frozen whole blood, isolated PBMCs, or DNA extracted from either of those sample types. This clone was found many times. The antigen it binds to is not known. The input lacks base qualities; no much larger clone sits a single base away. Broad study findings and their caveats: The amount of clinical and demographic metadata varied by source and participant and was provided uncurated.

TCRbeta CDR3 regions were amplified from genomic DNA using the immunoSEQ Assay, a bias-controlled multiplex PCR. In the source study's methods: Within the assay, amplification of reference gene primers was used to estimate how many nucleated cells each sample contained. Sequence reads were collapsed and filtered to measure the absolute abundance of every unique TCRbeta CDR3 rearrangement. For each sample, productive Simpson clonality was calculated as the square root of Simpson's diversity index across productive rearrangements. Sourced from immuneACCESS, this table was stored by TCRdb with only in-frame sequences that have V and J called. A share of the clones is absent; for the studies checked, an unresolved V gene accounts for under half, and the remainder has no known explanation. The V and J calls and the clone size are those of that table, but D and trimming were determined from the DNA. In this sample the table shows 95,000 to 150,000 clones, about 80% of which occur a single time. Of the sample, approximately 25% is held by the ten largest clones.

The sequence is built from TRBV30 and TRBJ2-7, and 9 junctional nucleotides match TRBD1. The clonotype comes from a human donor in a cohort sampled during active COVID-19. What was sequenced was peripheral blood. The CDR3 reads as follows: CAWNRGLGGEQYF. The nucleotide sequence reads TGTGCCTGGAACAGGGGGCTAGGGGGCGAGCAGTACTTC.